The rows below give T cell receptor beta chains drawn from one sample of a study of shared clonotypes between healthy human individuals. Here immunoSEQ multiplex PCR was the method, and the copy in TCRdb shows in-frame clones only, minus some. This sample yields under 2,000,000 clones, of which about 95% are seen a single time; around 1.2% belongs to the top ten. The sequenced sample was naive CD8+ T cells sorted from blood. These receptors all come from a man between 18 and 29 years old in good health. Both conserved end residues are part of each CDR3. A D gene is named only where the DNA matches it firmly. Size is omitted from some rows. Given values are once, few, many or a class for expanded clones.

TRBV7-9	TRBJ2-2	few	-	TGTGCCAGCATGCGACTGAGAGCGAACACCGGGGAGCTGTTTTTT	CASMRLRANTGELFF
TRBV6-1	TRBJ1-2	few	TRBD1	TGTGCCAGCAGTGAAGGGACAGGGGGCGTCTATGGCTACACCTTC	CASSEGTGGVYGYTF
TRBV11-2	TRBJ2-1	-	-	TGTGCCAGCAGCTTGGGTCTAGGGAGTGAGCAGTTCTTC	CASSLGLGSEQFF
TRBV5-6	TRBJ1-2	-	-	TGTGCCAGCAGCTTGGGGGGCCTGGGCAGCCTGAACTATGGCTACACCTTC	CASSLGGLGSLNYGYTF
TRBV7-4	TRBJ1-1	-	TRBD1	TGTGCCAGCAGCAACACCGGGACAGCGAACACTGAAGCTTTCTTT	CASSNTGTANTEAFF
TRBV5-4	TRBJ2-5	-	-	TGTGCCAGCAGCTTGGAGGGGGCGGGAGTGGAGACCCAGTACTTC	CASSLEGAGVETQYF
TRBV7-2	TRBJ2-2	-	-	TGTGCCAGCAGCTTATTCGGGAACACCGGGGAGCTGTTTTTT	CASSLFGNTGELFF
TRBV7-9	TRBJ2-1	-	-	TGTGCCAGCAGCTTCGGGAGCTCCTACAATGAGCAGTTCTTC	CASSFGSSYNEQFF
TRBV11-2	TRBJ1-2	-	-	TGTGCCAGCAGCTCAGGGACGGACTATGGCTACACCTTC	CASSSGTDYGYTF
TRBV7-9	TRBJ2-7	-	-	TGTGCCAGCAGCCCCGAAAACTACGAGCAGTACTTC	CASSPENYEQYF
TRBV4-2	TRBJ2-7	-	TRBD1	TGTGCCAGCAGCCAAGAGGACAGGCGCTCCTACGAGCAGTACTTC	CASSQEDRRSYEQYF
TRBV5-4	TRBJ1-5	-	-	TGTGCCAGCAGCTTGGGTCCGCCACGTAGCAATCAGCCCCAGCATTTT	CASSLGPPRSNQPQHF